The clone carrying this TCR beta chain has just a few counts. The antigen remains undetermined. They built TCR cDNA with 5'RACE template switching, a step that put in a universal primer site and UMIs. TCRdb re-analysed the 5' RACE reads in MiXCR, keeping a single row per CDR3 protein. The sample holds some 400,000 distinct CDR3 sequences; 15% to 20% are singletons and the top ten take about 18%. Trimming removed 1 base from V and 1 base from J, with 7 bases in between. Germline assignment: CDR1 MDHEN and CDR2 SYDVKM. The CDR3 covers 14 residues. The data stem from a study of T cells after yellow fever vaccination. In the study overall: Preparation of the low-cell-number fractions used SMART-Seq v4 Ultra Low Input.

Study-wide results and limits: By day 5 rather than day 15, the secondary response had peaked, though it was weaker.

The source is a man aged 18 to 29 who received the YFV17D yellow fever vaccine. This specimen consisted of PBMCs, obtained before the yellow fever booster vaccination. The chain combines TRBV28 with TRBJ1-1; D remains unclear. The CDR3 here is CASSLSHTNTEAFF. The CDR3 DNA sequence: TGTGCCAGCAGTTTATCCCATACGAACACTGAAGCTTTCTTT. Variable domain in full (rest from reference TRBV28 and TRBJ1-1): DVKVTQSSRYLVKRTGEKVFLECVQDMDHENMFWYRQDPGLGLRLIYFSYDVKMKEKGDIPEGYSVSREKKERFSLILESASTNQTSMYLCASSLSHTNTEAFFGQGTRLTVV.